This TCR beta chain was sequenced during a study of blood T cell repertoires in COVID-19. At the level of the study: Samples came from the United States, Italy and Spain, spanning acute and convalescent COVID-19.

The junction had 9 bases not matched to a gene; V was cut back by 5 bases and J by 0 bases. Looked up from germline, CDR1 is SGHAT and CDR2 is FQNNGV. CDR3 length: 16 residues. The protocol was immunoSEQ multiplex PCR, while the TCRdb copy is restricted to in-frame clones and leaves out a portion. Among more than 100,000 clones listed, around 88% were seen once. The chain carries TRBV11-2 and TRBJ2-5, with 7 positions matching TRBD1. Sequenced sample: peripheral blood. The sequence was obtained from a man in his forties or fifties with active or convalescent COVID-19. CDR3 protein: CASSLSPGTDQETQYF. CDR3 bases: TGTGCCAGCAGCCTTTCACCCGGGACAGACCAAGAGACCCAGTACTTC.